The 7 T cell receptor beta chains listed next were all sequenced from one sample in a study of T cell changes during pregnancy in multiple sclerosis. Repertoires were generated with immunoSEQ multiplex PCR, while TCRdb's copy carries only in-frame clones and drops some. Among some 36,000 clones listed, more than 75% were seen once. The starting material was CD4+ T cells from peripheral blood mononuclear cells, obtained in the second trimester of pregnancy. The source of these receptors is a female donor in good health, enrolled as a control in a pregnancy study.

This chain uses TRBV28 with TRBJ1-5, with no clear D. Germline CDR1 MDHEN, CDR2 SYDVKM. This CDR3 is 12 amino acids long. Trimming pared 2 bases from V and 7 bases from J, leaving 6 bases between. The DNA for the CDR3 is TGTGCCAGCAGTTTACAGGTCCAGCCCCAGCATTTT. It is translated as CASSLQVQPQHF.

The table lists this clone with a few counts. This chain uses TRBV5-6 with TRBJ1-2; a weak D match, TRBD1 (6 bases). Per germline, CDR1 SGHDT and CDR2 YYEEEE. The V and J ends lost 4 bases and 4 bases respectively, with 20 bases between them. The length of the CDR3 is 16 residues. The CDR3 is CASSPFRQVPGYGYTF. CDR3 nucleotide sequence: TGTGCCAGCAGCCCTTTTCGACAGGTGCCTGGCTATGGCTACACCTTC.

The rearrangement uses TRBV11-2 and TRBJ2-5, with 8 bases that match TRBD2. The CDR3 spans 14 residues. The V gene end was trimmed by 1 base and the J gene end by 2 bases; junction bases not matched to a gene: 0. Germline CDR1 SGHAT, CDR2 FQNNGV. The CDR3 DNA reads TGTGCCAGCAGCTTAGCGGGGGGGCAAGAGACCCAGTACTTC. This gives the protein CASSLAGGQETQYF.

The J gene is TRBJ1-3, the V gene TRBV14; D is uncertain. Trimming pared 3 bases from V and 7 bases from J, leaving 7 bases between. The germline gives CDR1 SGHDN, CDR2 FVKESK. The length of the CDR3 is 12 residues. CDR3 sequence (DNA): TGTGCCAGCAGCCAGGGAGTCAACACCATATATTTT. This gives the protein CASSQGVNTIYF.

The rearrangement uses TRBV7-2 and TRBJ2-7; 9 nucleotides agree with TRBD1. The CDR3 has 15 amino acids. The junction had 3 bases not matched to a gene; V was cut back by 1 base and J by 2 bases. Per germline, CDR1 SGHTA and CDR2 FQGNSA. The CDR3 loop is CASSLGGQGPYEQYF. The CDR3 nucleotides read TGTGCCAGCAGCTTAGGGGGACAGGGCCCCTACGAGCAGTACTTC.

About this clone: Other nucleotide sequences from this sample produce the same CDR3. J is TRBJ1-1 and V is TRBV7-2; 8 bases fit TRBD1. With 8 bases clipped from V and 0 bases from J, the junction kept 5 bases outside the gene matches. Germline lookup yields CDR1 SGHTA and CDR2 FQGNSA. This CDR3 comprises 14 residues. CDR3 DNA: TGTGCCAGCCGCCGACAGGGGATGAACACTGAAGCTTTCTTT. It is translated as CASRRQGMNTEAFF.

This chain connects TRBV4-1 to TRBJ1-1, with 8 bases that match TRBD1. V shed 3 bases and J 4 bases; nucleotides not matched to a gene: 7. CDR3 length equals 15 residues. Germline V gene data show CDR1 as MGHRA and CDR2 as YSYEKL. The CDR3 sequence is CASSQPGQAGTEAFF. The CDR3 nucleotides read TGCGCCAGCAGCCAGCCGGGACAGGCGGGCACTGAAGCTTTCTTT.